The T cell receptor beta chain described here comes from a study of neurological immune-mediated disorders. The cDNA was produced through 5'RACE with 10-nucleotide random UMIs. Over 170 million TCR-beta sequences from 15-18 subjects came out of each sequencing run. Using its own MiXCR run on the 5' RACE reads, TCRdb lists one record per CDR3 protein. This table holds 65,000 to 80,000 distinct CDR3 sequences, 17% found once. On this clonotype: Antigen specificity is unknown.

Unsorted libraries were generated from 2 million PBMCs held at -80 degrees C. This CDR3 contains 14 residues. V was pared by 7 bases and J by 2 bases, with 17 bases between. From germline, CDR1 is SQVTM and CDR2 ANQGSEA. Study outcomes and limitations: HTLV-1-associated myelopathy displayed the greatest TCR clonal expansion, and multiple sclerosis exhibited the smallest, lower than that of healthy controls.

The chain carries TRBV29-1 and TRBJ2-5, with D possibly TRBD2 on 6 matching bases. The sequence derives from a woman aged 40 to 49 in good health. The source material was PBMCs. The DNA of the CDR3 is TGCAGCGCAATGGGAAAGCGGGCTCAAGAGACCCAGTACTTC. Amino acids: CSAMGKRAQETQYF.